This T cell receptor beta chain originates from a study of identical twins. Germline loops: CDR1 MNHEY, CDR2 SMNVEV (reference sequence). The CDR3 loop spans 16 amino acids. V gave up 6 bases and J gave up 2 bases, with 17 bases separating them. TCRdb called the 5' RACE reads again in MiXCR, with one record for every CDR3 protein. The profile shows approximately 260,000 distinct CDR3 sequences, about 8.5% of them singletons. There are a few counts of this clonotype. The data were also submitted as part of a second study, on yellow fever vaccine responses in identical twins.

The clonotype comes from a woman aged 18-30 years in good health. The J gene is TRBJ2-1, the V gene TRBV27, with D maybe TRBD2 (7 bases). Material for sequencing was CD8+ T cells sorted from blood. The CDR3 loop reads CASSPAGARTYNEQFF. CDR3 coding DNA: TGTGCCAGCAGCCCCGCGGGGGCCAGAACCTACAATGAGCAGTTCTTC.